This TCR beta chain was sequenced during a study of blood T cells in healthy people across ages. The CDR3 extends over 15 amino acids. The ends were cut back, 6 bases at V and 7 bases at J, with 21 bases in the middle. CDR1 and CDR2 from the germline V gene are MNHEY and SVGEGT. This clonotype was counted only a few times. The second PCR ran about 6 to 11 cycles with a sample-barcoded 5' primer and J-beta primers. TCRdb re-analysed the 5' RACE reads in MiXCR, keeping a single row per CDR3 protein. The sample has about 930,000 distinct CDR3 sequences, 25% to 30% seen once. This same sample was also part of a study on T cells of mothers and their children.

The sample comprised blood. The TCR was taken from a woman aged 40-49 years in good health. The chain joins TRBV6-2 or TRBV6-3 to TRBJ1-1; no definite D call. CDR3: CASRNGPRTPLEAFF. CDR3 nucleotides: TGTGCCAGCAGAAATGGACCCCGGACTCCCCTTGAAGCTTTCTTT.